These 5 T cell receptor beta chains were all obtained from the same sample, sequenced in a study of cytomegalovirus exposure and HLA in healthy donors. PCR was performed using 60 Vbeta and 13 Jbeta primers. The protocol was immunoSEQ multiplex PCR, while the TCRdb copy is restricted to in-frame clones and leaves out a portion. The sample holds roughly 180,000 clones; 78% are singletons and the top ten take about 5.6%. Specimen: PBMCs. The source is a woman in her twenties or thirties in good health and CMV-seropositive.

The chain combines TRBV18 with TRBJ1-1; D may be TRBD1 (5 bases). V was trimmed by 6 bases and J by 2 bases, leaving 13 bases between them. This CDR3 region has 14 residues. Germline CDR1 is KGHSH and CDR2 is LQKENI. The CDR3 nucleotides read TGTGCCAGCTCGCCCCAGACAGTTAACACTGAAGCTTTCTTT. Its translation is CASSPQTVNTEAFF.

This chain links TRBV5-1 with TRBJ1-1, with D unclear. The CDR3 has 13 amino acids. Per germline, CDR1 SGHRS and CDR2 YFSETQ. V lost 6 bases and J 5 bases, leaving 14 bases between the germline ends. In DNA form, the CDR3 reads TGCGCCAGCAACCCGGCAGGAACTACTGAAGCTTTCTTT. It specifies CASNPAGTTEAFF.

The V call is TRBV25-1, the J call TRBJ2-1, with 7 bases lining up with TRBD2. Germline lookup yields CDR1 MGHDK and CDR2 SYGVNS. CDR3 length: 17 residues. V lost 3 bases to trimming and J lost 6 bases; unmatched junction nucleotides: 14. The CDR3 reads CASSDTGGPTPANEQFF. In DNA, the CDR3 is TGTGCCAGCAGTGATACGGGAGGCCCTACCCCGGCCAATGAGCAGTTCTTC. Combining the CDR3 with reference TRBV25-1 and TRBJ2-1 gives the whole variable domain EADIYQTPRYLVIGTGKKITLECSQTMGHDKMYWYQQDPGMELHLIHYSYGVNSTEKGDLSSESTVSRIRTEHFPLTLESARPSHTSQYLCASSDTGGPTPANEQFFGPGTRLTVL.

The table lists this clone with a count of one. This CDR3 reads CASSQLGTLGSGELFF. CDR3 DNA: TGCGCCAGCAGTCAACTAGGGACATTGGGATCCGGGGAGCTGTTTTTT. This chain joins TRBV5-1 and TRBJ2-2, with D possibly being TRBD1 (6 bases). Looked up from germline, CDR1 is SGHRS and CDR2 is YFSETQ. CDR3 length: 16 amino acids. The V end was cut by 5 bases, the J end by 6 bases, with 20 bases between.

This clone was counted between two and nine times. J is TRBJ1-1 and V is TRBV7-9, with a weak D call TRBD1 (5 bases). CDR3 length: 13 residues. From germline, CDR1 is SEHNR and CDR2 FQNEAQ (reference sequence). V lost 8 bases, J lost 1 base, and 11 bases lay in between. CDR3 sequence: CASRGRENTEAFF. CDR3 nucleotide sequence: TGTGCCAGCCGGGGGAGGGAGAACACTGAAGCTTTCTTT.